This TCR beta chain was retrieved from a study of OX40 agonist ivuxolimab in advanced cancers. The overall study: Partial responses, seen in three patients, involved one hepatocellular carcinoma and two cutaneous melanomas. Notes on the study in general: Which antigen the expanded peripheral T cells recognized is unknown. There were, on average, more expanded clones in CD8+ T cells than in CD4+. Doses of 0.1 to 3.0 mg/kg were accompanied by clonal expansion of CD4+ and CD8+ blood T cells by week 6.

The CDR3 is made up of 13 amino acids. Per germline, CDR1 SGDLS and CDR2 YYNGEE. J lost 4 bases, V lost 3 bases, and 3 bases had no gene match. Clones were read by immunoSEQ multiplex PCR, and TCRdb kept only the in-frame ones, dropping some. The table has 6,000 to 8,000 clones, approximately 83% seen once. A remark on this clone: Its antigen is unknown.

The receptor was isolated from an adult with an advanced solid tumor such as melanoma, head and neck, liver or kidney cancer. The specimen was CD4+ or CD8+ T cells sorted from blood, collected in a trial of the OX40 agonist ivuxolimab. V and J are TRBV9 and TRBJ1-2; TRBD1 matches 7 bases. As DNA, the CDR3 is TGTGCCAGCAGCGAAGGGGGCGCCTATGGCTACACCTTC. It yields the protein CASSEGGAYGYTF.